These 9 T cell receptor beta chains originate from one sample sequenced in a study of blood T cell repertoires in COVID-19 (TCRdb year 2020). The library came from the immunoSEQ multiplex PCR assay. TCRdb stores this immuneACCESS table with in-frame sequences only. Part of the clones is absent; in the studies checked, under half of the shortfall reflects unresolved V genes, and no reason is known for the rest. The sample table records about 400,000 clones; approximately 91% of these occur just once. The top ten clonotypes cover approximately 2% of the sample. Material for sequencing was PBMCs or T cells enriched from blood (not recorded which). Source of these receptors: a middle-aged woman with acute COVID-19.

This rearrangement joins TRBV29-1 to TRBJ2-3; D remains ambiguous. Trimming removed 2 bases at V and 3 bases at J, with 9 bases between. CDR3 length: 13 amino acids. Germline-derived CDR1 and CDR2 are SQVTM and ANQGSEA. CDR3: CSVERFGTDTQYF. CDR3 nucleotides: TGCAGCGTTGAACGCTTCGGTACAGATACGCAGTATTTT.

The chain is built from TRBV7-9 and TRBJ1-4; no reliable D call. Deletions cut 0 bases from V and 7 bases from J, with 6 bases between. The germline V gene has CDR1 SEHNR and CDR2 FQNEAQ (reference sequence). This CDR3 comprises 13 residues. The CDR3 nucleotides are TGTGCCAGCAGCTTAGCGCTAGGTGAAAAACTGTTTTTT. Translation: CASSLALGEKLFF.

In its sample, this clone was seen once. The chain uses TRBV5-4 and TRBJ2-7; D is uncertain. Germline V gene sequence: CDR1 SGHNT, CDR2 YYREEE (reference sequence). The CDR3 is 14 amino acids. The ends were cut back, 4 bases at V and 7 bases at J, with 18 bases in the middle. DNA for the CDR3: TGTGCCAGCAGCCCACCTGGGCGCTTGTTGGAGCAGTACTTC. Translation: CASSPPGRLLEQYF.

V is TRBV4-1 and J is TRBJ1-2; TRBD1 agrees at 7 bases. V was clipped by 1 base and J by 3 bases; unmatched bases: 5. The CDR3 totals 15 residues. The germline V gene encodes CDR1 MGHRA and CDR2 YSYEKL. CDR3 DNA: TGCGCCAGCAGCCAAGGACAGGGAGTGTACTATGGCTACACCTTC. Translated: CASSQGQGVYYGYTF.

Here the CDR3 DNA reads TGTGCCAGCAGCCCCACCAGGGGTAACGAGCAGTTCTTC. Amino acid sequence: CASSPTRGNEQFF. The chain combines TRBV16 with TRBJ2-1, with a weak D call TRBD1 (6 bases). Germline assignment: CDR1 KGHSY and CDR2 FQNENV. The V end lost 4 bases, the J end lost 10 bases, and 14 bases lay between the germline ends. This CDR3 spans 13 amino acids.

This chain uses TRBV29-1 with TRBJ2-3; TRBD1 is a possible D gene (5 bases). CDR1 and CDR2 (germline): SQVTM, ANQGSEA. V gave up 8 bases and J gave up 3 bases, with 12 bases separating them. The CDR3 spans 12 residues. In nucleotides, the CDR3 is TGCAGCCTCAGCGCAGGGACAGATACGCAGTATTTT. Its protein product is CSLSAGTDTQYF.

The V call is TRBV6-5, the J call TRBJ1-2, with D unclear. This CDR3 spans 15 amino acids. From germline, CDR1 is MNHEY and CDR2 SVGAGI. V was shortened by 2 bases and J by 6 bases, with 16 bases between the two germline ends. The CDR3 DNA reads TGTGCCAGCAGTTACCGAGATATAAAACAGAATGGCTACACCTTC. Protein product: CASSYRDIKQNGYTF.

This clone was observed a single time. The chain is built from TRBV30 and TRBJ1-5; 8 bases align to TRBD1. This CDR3 comprises 15 residues. The V gene's germline CDR1 is GTSNPN and CDR2 SVGIG (reference sequence). The V segment lost 1 base and the J segment 5 bases; nucleotides outside the gene matches: 7. In nucleotides, the CDR3 is TGTGCCTGGAGTGGGGAGACAGGGGCTGATCAGCCCCAGCATTTT. Its protein is CAWSGETGADQPQHF.

This chain joins TRBV5-5 and TRBJ1-6; 8 bases are shared with TRBD1. There are 13 residues in the CDR3. The V segment lost 6 bases and the J segment 10 bases; nucleotides outside the gene matches: 6. Per the germline V gene, CDR1 is SGHKS and CDR2 is YYEKEE (reference sequence). CDR3 region: CASKTGVNSPLHF. The CDR3 DNA reads TGTGCCAGCAAGACAGGGGTGAACTCACCCCTCCACTTT.